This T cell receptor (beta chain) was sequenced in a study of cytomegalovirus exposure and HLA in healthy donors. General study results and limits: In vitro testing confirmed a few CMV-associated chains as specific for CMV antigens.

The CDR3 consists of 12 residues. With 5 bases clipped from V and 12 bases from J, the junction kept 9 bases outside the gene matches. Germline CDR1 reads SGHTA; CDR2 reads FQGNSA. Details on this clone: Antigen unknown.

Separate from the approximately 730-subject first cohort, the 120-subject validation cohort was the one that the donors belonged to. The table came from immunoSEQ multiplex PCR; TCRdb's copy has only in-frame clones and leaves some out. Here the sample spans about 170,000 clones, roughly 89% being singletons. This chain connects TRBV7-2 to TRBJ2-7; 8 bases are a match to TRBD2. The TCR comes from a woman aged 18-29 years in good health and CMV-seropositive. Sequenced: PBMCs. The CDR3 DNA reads TGTGCCAGCAGCCAGGACAGCGGGGGTCCGTACTTC. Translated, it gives CASSQDSGGPYF. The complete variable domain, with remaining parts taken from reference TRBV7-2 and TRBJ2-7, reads GAGVSQSPSNKVTEKGKDVELRCDPISGHTALYWYRQSLGQGLEFLIYFQGNSAPDKSGLPSDRFSAERTGGSVSTLTIQRTQQEDSAVYLCASSQDSGGPYFGPGTRLTVT.